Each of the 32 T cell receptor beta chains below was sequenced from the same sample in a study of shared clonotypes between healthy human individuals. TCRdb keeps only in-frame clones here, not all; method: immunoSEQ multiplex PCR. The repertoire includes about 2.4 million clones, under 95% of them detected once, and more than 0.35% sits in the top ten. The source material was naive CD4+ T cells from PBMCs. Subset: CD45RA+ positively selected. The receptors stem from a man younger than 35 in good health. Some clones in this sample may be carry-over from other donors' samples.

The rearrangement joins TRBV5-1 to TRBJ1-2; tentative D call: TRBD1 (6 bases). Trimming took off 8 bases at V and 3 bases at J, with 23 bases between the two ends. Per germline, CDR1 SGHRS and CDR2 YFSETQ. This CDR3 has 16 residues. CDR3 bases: TGCGCCAGTACAAGTCAGGGGTACCCGGGAGACTATGGCTACACCTTC. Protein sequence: CASTSQGYPGDYGYTF.

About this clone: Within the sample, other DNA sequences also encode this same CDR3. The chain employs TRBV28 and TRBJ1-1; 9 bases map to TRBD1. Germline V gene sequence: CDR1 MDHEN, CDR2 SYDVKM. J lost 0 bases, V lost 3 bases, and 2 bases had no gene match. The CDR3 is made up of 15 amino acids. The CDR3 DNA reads TGTGCCAGCAGTTTCGGGGACAGGGTGAACACTGAAGCTTTCTTT. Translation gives CASSFGDRVNTEAFF. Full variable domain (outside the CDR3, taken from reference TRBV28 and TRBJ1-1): DVKVTQSSRYLVKRTGEKVFLECVQDMDHENMFWYRQDPGLGLRLIYFSYDVKMKEKGDIPEGYSVSREKKERFSLILESASTNQTSMYLCASSFGDRVNTEAFFGQGTRLTVV.

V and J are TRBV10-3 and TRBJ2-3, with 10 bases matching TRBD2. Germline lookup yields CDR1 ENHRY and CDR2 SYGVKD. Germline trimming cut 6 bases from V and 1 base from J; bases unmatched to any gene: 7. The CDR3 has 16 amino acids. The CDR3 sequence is CAIRPLGTSGTDTQYF. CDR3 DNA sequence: TGTGCCATCAGACCTCTAGGGACTAGCGGCACAGATACGCAGTATTTT.

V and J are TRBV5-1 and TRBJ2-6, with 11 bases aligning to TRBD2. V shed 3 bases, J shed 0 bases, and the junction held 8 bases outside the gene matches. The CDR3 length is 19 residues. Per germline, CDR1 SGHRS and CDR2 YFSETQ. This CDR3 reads CASSSRGLAGSSGANVLTF. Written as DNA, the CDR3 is TGCGCCAGCAGCTCCCGCGGACTAGCGGGCAGCTCTGGGGCCAACGTCCTGACTTTC.

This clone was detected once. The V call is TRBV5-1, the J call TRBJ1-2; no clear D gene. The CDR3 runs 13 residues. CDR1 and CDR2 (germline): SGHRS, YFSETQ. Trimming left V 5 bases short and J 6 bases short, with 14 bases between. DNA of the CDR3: TGCGCCAGCAGGGTATCGGACGGAAATGGCTACACCTTC. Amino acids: CASRVSDGNGYTF.

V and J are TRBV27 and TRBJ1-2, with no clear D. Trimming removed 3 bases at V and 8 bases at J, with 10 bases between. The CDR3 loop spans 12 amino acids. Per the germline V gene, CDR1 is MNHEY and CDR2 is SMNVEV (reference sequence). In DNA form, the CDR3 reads TGTGCCAGCAGTTTCTTGGAGGACGGCTACACCTTC. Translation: CASSFLEDGYTF.

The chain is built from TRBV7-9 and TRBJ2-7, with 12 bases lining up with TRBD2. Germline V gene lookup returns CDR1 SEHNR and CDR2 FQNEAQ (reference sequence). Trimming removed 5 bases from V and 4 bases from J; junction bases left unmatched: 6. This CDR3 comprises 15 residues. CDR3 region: CASSPRTSGTYEQYF. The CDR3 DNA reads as TGTGCCAGCAGCCCACGGACTAGCGGGACGTACGAGCAGTACTTC.

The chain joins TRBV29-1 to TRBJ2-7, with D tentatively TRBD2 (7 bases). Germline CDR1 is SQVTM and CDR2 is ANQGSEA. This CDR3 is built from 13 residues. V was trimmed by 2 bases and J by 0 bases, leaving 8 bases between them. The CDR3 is CSVERGGSYEQYF. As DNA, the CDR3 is TGCAGCGTTGAAAGGGGGGGCTCCTACGAGCAGTACTTC.

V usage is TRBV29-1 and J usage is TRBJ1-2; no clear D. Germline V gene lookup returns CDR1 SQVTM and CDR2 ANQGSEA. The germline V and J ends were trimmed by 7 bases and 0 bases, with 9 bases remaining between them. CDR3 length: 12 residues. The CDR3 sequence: CSAGGANYGYTF. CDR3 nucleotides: TGCAGCGCCGGAGGAGCTAACTATGGCTACACCTTC.

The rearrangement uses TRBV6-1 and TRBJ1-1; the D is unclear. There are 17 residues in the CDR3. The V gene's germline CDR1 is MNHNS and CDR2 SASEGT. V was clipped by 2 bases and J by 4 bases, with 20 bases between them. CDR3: CASSEKDSQQSGTEAFF. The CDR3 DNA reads TGTGCCAGCAGTGAAAAGGATTCCCAACAAAGCGGCACTGAAGCTTTCTTT.

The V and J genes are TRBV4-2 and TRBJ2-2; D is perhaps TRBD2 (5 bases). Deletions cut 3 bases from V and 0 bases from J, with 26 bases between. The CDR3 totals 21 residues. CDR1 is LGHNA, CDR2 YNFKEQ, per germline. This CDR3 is CASSHPRVILAATANTGELFF. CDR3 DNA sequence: TGTGCCAGCAGCCACCCGAGGGTAATACTCGCTGCAACCGCGAACACCGGGGAGCTGTTTTTT.

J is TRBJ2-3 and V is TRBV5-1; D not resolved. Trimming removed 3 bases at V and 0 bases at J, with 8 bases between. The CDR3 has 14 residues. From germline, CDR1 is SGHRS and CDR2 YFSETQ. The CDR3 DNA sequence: TGCGCCAGCAGCTACGACGAAAGCACAGATACGCAGTATTTT. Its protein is CASSYDESTDTQYF. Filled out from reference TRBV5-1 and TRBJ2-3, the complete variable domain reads KAGVTQTPRYLIKTRGQQVTLSCSPISGHRSVSWYQQTPGQGLQFLFEYFSETQRNKGNFPGRFSGRQFSNSRSEMNVSTLELGDSALYLCASSYDESTDTQYFGPGTRLTVL.

The CDR3, as DNA: TGTGCCAGCAGTCGGACAGGGGCGGCAACTAATGAAAAACTGTTTTTT. It encodes CASSRTGAATNEKLFF. V is TRBV28 and J is TRBJ1-4, with TRBD1 matching 9 bases. The germline V gene has CDR1 MDHEN and CDR2 SYDVKM. The CDR3 sequence is 16 residues long. The trim removed 5 bases at V and 0 bases at J, leaving 4 bases unmatched.

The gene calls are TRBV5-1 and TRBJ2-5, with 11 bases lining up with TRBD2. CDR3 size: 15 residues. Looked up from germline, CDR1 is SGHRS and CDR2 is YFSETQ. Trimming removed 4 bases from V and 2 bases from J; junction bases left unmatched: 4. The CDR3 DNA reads TGCGCCAGCAGCCCGACTAGCGGGGTACAAGAGACCCAGTACTTC. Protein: CASSPTSGVQETQYF.

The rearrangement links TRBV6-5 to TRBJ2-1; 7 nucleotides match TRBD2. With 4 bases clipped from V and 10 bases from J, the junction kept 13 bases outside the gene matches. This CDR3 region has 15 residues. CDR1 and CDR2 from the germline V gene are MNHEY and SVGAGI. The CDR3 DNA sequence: TGTGCCAGCAGTTCCATGGGGGGAGGGCCGTTGGAGCAGTTCTTC. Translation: CASSSMGGGPLEQFF.

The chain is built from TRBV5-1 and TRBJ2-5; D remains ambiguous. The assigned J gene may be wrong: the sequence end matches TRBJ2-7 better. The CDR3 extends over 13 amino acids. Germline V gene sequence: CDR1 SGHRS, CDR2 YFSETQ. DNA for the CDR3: TGCGCCAGCAGCTTGGAGCAGAGATCCGAGCAGTACTTC. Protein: CASSLEQRSEQYF.

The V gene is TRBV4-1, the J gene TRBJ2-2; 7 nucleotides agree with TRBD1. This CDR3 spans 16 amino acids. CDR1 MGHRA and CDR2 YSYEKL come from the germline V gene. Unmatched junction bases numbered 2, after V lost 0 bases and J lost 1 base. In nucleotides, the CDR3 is TGCGCCAGCAGCCAAGAGACAGGGCGGAACACCGGGGAGCTGTTTTTT. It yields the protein CASSQETGRNTGELFF.

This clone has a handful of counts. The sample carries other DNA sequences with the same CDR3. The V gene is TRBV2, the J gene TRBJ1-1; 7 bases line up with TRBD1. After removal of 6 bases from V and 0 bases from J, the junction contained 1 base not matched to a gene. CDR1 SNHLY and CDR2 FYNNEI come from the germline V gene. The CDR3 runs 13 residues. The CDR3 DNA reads TGTGCCAGCAGAAGGGGGCTGAACACTGAAGCTTTCTTT. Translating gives CASRRGLNTEAFF.

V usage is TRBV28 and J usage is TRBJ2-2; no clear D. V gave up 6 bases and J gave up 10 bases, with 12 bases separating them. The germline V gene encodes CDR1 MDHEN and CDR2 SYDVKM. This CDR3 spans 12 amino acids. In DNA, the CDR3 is TGTGCCAGCAGCCCACTGCCGAAGGAGCTGTTTTTT. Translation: CASSPLPKELFF.

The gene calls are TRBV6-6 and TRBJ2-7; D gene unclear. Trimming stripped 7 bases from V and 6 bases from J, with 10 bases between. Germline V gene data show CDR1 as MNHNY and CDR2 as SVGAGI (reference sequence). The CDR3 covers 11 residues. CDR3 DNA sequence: TGTGCCAGCACCCCTTTGGCCGAGCAGTACTTC. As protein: CASTPLAEQYF.

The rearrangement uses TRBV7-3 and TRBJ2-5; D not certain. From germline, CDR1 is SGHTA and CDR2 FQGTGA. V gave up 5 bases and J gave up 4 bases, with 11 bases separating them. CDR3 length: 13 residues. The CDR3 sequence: CASSPRNSETQYF. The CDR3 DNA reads TGTGCCAGCAGCCCCCGGAATTCAGAGACCCAGTACTTC.

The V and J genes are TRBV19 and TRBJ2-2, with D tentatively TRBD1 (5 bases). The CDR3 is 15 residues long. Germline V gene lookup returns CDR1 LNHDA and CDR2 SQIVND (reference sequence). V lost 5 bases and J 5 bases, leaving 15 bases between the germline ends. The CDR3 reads CASSVTGWVTGELFF. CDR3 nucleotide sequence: TGTGCCAGTAGTGTTACAGGTTGGGTGACCGGGGAGCTGTTTTTT.

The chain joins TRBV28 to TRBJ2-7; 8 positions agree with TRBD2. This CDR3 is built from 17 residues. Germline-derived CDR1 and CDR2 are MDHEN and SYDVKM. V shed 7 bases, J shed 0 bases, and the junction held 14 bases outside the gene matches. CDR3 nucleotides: TGTGCCAGCACCCCCCAACCGGGACTAGATTCCTCCTACGAGCAGTACTTC. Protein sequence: CASTPQPGLDSSYEQYF.

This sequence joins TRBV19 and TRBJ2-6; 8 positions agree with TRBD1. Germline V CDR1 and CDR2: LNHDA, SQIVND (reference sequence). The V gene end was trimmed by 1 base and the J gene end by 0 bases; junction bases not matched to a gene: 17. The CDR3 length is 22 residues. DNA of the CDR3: TGTGCCAGTAGTATAGCCATTAGACAGGGGAGGCCCTCTTCCTCTGGGGCCAACGTCCTGACTTTC. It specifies CASSIAIRQGRPSSSGANVLTF.

The CDR3 loop reads CASSLRPTSEQFF. For the CDR3, the DNA is TGCGCCAGCAGCTTGCGACCGACAAGTGAGCAGTTCTTC. V is TRBV5-1 and J is TRBJ2-1; D is undetermined. The CDR3 runs 13 residues. Deletions cut 1 base from V and 9 bases from J, with 11 bases between. The germline CDR1 and CDR2 sequences are SGHRS and YFSETQ. Full variable domain (rest looked up from reference TRBV5-1 and TRBJ2-1): KAGVTQTPRYLIKTRGQQVTLSCSPISGHRSVSWYQQTPGQGLQFLFEYFSETQRNKGNFPGRFSGRQFSNSRSEMNVSTLELGDSALYLCASSLRPTSEQFFGPGTRLTVL.

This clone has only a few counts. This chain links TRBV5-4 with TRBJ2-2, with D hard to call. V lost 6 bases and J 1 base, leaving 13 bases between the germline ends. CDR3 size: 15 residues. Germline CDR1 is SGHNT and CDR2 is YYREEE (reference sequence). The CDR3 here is CASNPTVGNTGELFF. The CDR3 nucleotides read TGTGCCAGCAACCCCACCGTCGGGAACACCGGGGAGCTGTTTTTT. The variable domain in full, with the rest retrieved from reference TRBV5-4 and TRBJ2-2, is ETGVTQSPTHLIKTRGQQVTLRCSSQSGHNTVSWYQQALGQGPQFIFQYYREEENGRGNFPPRFSGLQFPNYSSELNVNALELDDSALYLCASNPTVGNTGELFFGEGSRLTVL.

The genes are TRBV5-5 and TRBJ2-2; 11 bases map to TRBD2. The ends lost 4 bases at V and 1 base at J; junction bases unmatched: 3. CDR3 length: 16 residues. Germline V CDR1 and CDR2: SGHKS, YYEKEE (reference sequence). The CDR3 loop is CASSLGLAGNTGELFF. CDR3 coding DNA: TGTGCCAGCAGCCTAGGACTAGCGGGGAACACCGGGGAGCTGTTTTTT.

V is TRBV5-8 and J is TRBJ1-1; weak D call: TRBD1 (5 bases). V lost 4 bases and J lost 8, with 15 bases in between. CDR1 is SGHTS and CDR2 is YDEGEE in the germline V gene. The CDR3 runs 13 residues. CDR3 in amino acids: CASSQAHRTEAFF. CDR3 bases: TGTGCCAGCAGCCAGGCCCATCGGACAGAAGCTTTCTTT.

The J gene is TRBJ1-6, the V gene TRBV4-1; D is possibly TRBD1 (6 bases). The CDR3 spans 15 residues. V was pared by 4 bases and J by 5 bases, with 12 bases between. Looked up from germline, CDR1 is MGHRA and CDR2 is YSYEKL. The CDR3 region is CASSLRTEDNSPLHF. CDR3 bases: TGCGCCAGCAGCCTCCGGACAGAAGATAATTCACCCCTCCACTTT.

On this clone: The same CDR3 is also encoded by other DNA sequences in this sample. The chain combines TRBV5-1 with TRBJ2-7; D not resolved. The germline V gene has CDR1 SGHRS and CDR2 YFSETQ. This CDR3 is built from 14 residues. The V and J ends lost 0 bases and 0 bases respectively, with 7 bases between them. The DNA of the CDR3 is TGCGCCAGCAGCTTGGCGACGGGCTCCTACGAGCAGTACTTC. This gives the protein CASSLATGSYEQYF. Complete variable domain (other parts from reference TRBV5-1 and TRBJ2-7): KAGVTQTPRYLIKTRGQQVTLSCSPISGHRSVSWYQQTPGQGLQFLFEYFSETQRNKGNFPGRFSGRQFSNSRSEMNVSTLELGDSALYLCASSLATGSYEQYFGPGTRLTVT.

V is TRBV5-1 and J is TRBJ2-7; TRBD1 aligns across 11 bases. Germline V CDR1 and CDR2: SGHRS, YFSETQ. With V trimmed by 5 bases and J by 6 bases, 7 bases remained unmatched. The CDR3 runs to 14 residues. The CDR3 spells CASSRTGTGGEQYF. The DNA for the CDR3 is TGCGCCAGCAGTCGGACCGGGACAGGGGGCGAGCAGTACTTC.

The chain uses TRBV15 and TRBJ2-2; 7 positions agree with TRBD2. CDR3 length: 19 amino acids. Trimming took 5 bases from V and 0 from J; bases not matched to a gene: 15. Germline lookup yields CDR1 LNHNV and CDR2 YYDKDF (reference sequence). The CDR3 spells CATSSLWASGSSNTGELFF. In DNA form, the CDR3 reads TGTGCCACCAGCTCACTCTGGGCTAGCGGCAGCTCGAACACCGGGGAGCTGTTTTTT.